These T cell receptor beta chains were read from a single sample in a study of T cell responses to AZD1222 COVID-19 vaccine. Sequencing was performed with immunoSEQ multiplex PCR; in TCRdb, only in-frame clones are kept and a portion is missing. The table has 120,000 or so clones, just under 90% seen once. Sequencing used peripheral blood, obtained on day 0 of AZD1222 vaccination. All receptors come from an adult in good health. Each CDR3 is given with its conserved first and last residue. The D gene is left open where the match is weak. Size is omitted from some rows. Given values are once, few, many or a class for expanded clones.

>NA|TRBJ2-1|TRBV18|NA
CASSPMGATLRGEQFF
TGTGCCAGCTCACCAATGGGGGCCACCCTGCGGGGTGAGCAGTTCTTC
>NA|TRBJ1-5|TRBV29-1|NA
CSVAVGGDQPQHF
TGCAGCGTTGCGGTTGGCGGGGATCAGCCCCAGCATTTT
>NA|TRBJ1-2|TRBV6-2/TRBV6-3|NA
CASSSSGYGYTF
TGTGCCAGCAGTTCTAGCGGATACGGCTACACCTTC
>NA|TRBJ1-2|TRBV6-5|NA
CASTKRREFYGYTF
TGTGCCAGCACTAAGAGAAGGGAGTTCTATGGCTACACCTTC
>NA|TRBJ1-4|TRBV28|NA
CASSKVINEKLFF
TGTGCCAGCAGCAAGGTCATTAATGAAAAACTGTTTTTT
>NA|TRBJ1-4|TRBV23-1|NA
CASSQSGGGTNEKLFF
TGCGCCAGCAGTCAATCGGGAGGGGGAACTAATGAAAAACTGTTTTTT
>NA|TRBJ2-3|TRBV3-1/TRBV3-2|NA
CASSPRADTQYF
TGTGCCAGCAGCCCAAGGGCAGATACGCAGTATTTT
>NA|TRBJ2-5|TRBV4-2|TRBD2
CASSHSVAGGQETQYF
TGTGCCAGCAGCCATTCGGTAGCGGGAGGCCAAGAGACCCAGTACTTC
>NA|TRBJ1-6|TRBV3-1/TRBV3-2|TRBD1
CASSQEGTAYSPLHF
TGTGCCAGCAGCCAAGAAGGGACAGCCTATTCACCCCTCCACTTT
>once|TRBJ1-1|TRBV6-1|NA
CASSEFGSAGGEAFF
TGTGCCAGCAGTGAGTTTGGGAGCGCTGGGGGTGAAGCTTTCTTT
>few|TRBJ2-2|TRBV6-2/TRBV6-3|NA
CASSRPGASGELFF
TGTGCCAGCAGCCGTCCGGGAGCTAGCGGGGAGCTGTTTTTT
>once|TRBJ1-5|TRBV29-1|NA
CSVGFRDQPQHF
TGCAGCGTTGGTTTTCGGGATCAGCCCCAGCATTTT
>NA|TRBJ2-4|TRBV19|NA
CASSGDGQYF
TGTGCCAGTAGCGGGGACGGTCAGTACTTC
>NA|TRBJ1-5|TRBV7-2|NA
CASSPEGGSNQPQHF
TGTGCCAGCAGCCCAGAGGGGGGGTCCAATCAGCCCCAGCATTTT
>NA|TRBJ2-2|TRBV5-5|TRBD2
CASSLVGLAANTGELFF
TGTGCCAGCAGCTTGGTAGGACTAGCGGCGAACACCGGGGAGCTGTTTTTT
>NA|TRBJ1-6|TRBV14|NA
CASSQDRRSYNSPLHF
TGTGCCAGCAGCCAAGACCGCCGCTCCTATAATTCACCCCTCCACTTT
>NA|TRBJ1-5|TRBV3-1/TRBV3-2|TRBD1
CASSQFTGGNQPQHF
TGTGCCAGCAGCCAATTTACAGGGGGCAATCAGCCCCAGCATTTT
>few|TRBJ1-3|TRBV5-6|NA
CASSLVGSGGNTIYF
TGTGCCAGCAGCTTGGTCGGGAGCGGAGGAAACACCATATATTTT
>NA|TRBJ2-1|TRBV4-1|NA
CASSPSGSYNEQFF
TGCGCCAGCAGCCCCAGCGGATCCTACAATGAGCAGTTCTTC
>NA|TRBJ1-2|TRBV7-9|NA
CASSLVIGQNYGYTF
TGTGCCAGCAGCTTAGTTATCGGGCAGAACTATGGCTACACCTTC
>NA|TRBJ1-5|TRBV14|NA
CASSQGVKQPQHF
TGTGCCAGCAGCCAAGGGGTAAAACAGCCCCAGCATTTT
>NA|TRBJ2-5|TRBV9|NA
CASSGETQYF
TGTGCCAGCAGCGGCGAGACCCAGTACTTC
>NA|TRBJ2-7|TRBV18|NA
CASSPSSGRVDEQYF
TGTGCCAGCTCACCTTCGTCAGGAAGAGTCGACGAGCAGTACTTC
>NA|TRBJ1-1|TRBV7-9|NA
CASRGMNTEAFF
TGTGCCAGCAGAGGGATGAACACTGAAGCTTTCTTT
>NA|TRBJ2-7|TRBV27|NA
CASSPNDRTYEQYF
TGTGCCAGCAGTCCGAACGACAGGACCTACGAGCAGTACTTC
>NA|TRBJ2-1|TRBV28|NA
CASSAPVAEQFF
TGTGCCAGCAGTGCCCCTGTTGCTGAGCAGTTCTTC
>NA|TRBJ1-2|TRBV19|NA
CASRGVGNYGYTF
TGTGCCAGTAGGGGTGTAGGGAACTATGGCTACACCTTC
>NA|TRBJ2-7|TRBV5-6|NA
CASSLAGLGGTYEQYF
TGTGCCAGCAGCTTGGCTGGGCTAGGGGGTACCTACGAGCAGTACTTC
>NA|TRBJ2-7|TRBV10-3|TRBD2
CATGTSGVYEQYF
TGTGCCACCGGGACTAGCGGGGTCTACGAGCAGTACTTC
>NA|TRBJ1-5|TRBV5-1|NA
CASSLTGSNQPQHF
TGCGCCAGCAGCTTGACAGGGAGCAATCAGCCCCAGCATTTT
>NA|TRBJ2-7|TRBV27|TRBD1
CASSSRGQGGYEQYF
TGTGCCAGCAGTTCCCGAGGACAGGGGGGATACGAGCAGTACTTC
>NA|TRBJ2-7|TRBV5-1|TRBD2
CASSSSGNSYEQYF
TGCGCCAGCAGCTCTAGCGGGAATTCCTACGAGCAGTACTTC
>few|TRBJ1-5|TRBV15|TRBD1
CATSRGSLGTGLTGQPQHF
TGTGCCACCAGCAGAGGTTCATTGGGGACAGGGTTGACCGGCCAGCCCCAGCATTTT
>NA|TRBJ2-7|TRBV7-2|NA
CASSDPYEQYF
TGTGCCAGCAGCGATCCCTACGAGCAGTACTTC
>NA|TRBJ2-3|TRBV5-8|NA
CASVLAPLGTDTQYF
TGTGCCAGCGTACTCGCGCCGTTGGGCACAGATACGCAGTATTTT
>NA|TRBJ1-3|TRBV3-1/TRBV3-2|NA
CASSQGALLSGNTIYF
TGTGCCAGCAGCCAGGGGGCCCTCCTCTCTGGAAACACCATATATTTT
>NA|TRBJ2-3|TRBV7-9|TRBD2
CASSPTSGYTDTQYF
TGTGCCAGCAGCCCGACTAGCGGATACACAGATACGCAGTATTTT
>NA|TRBJ2-7|TRBV27|NA
CASSLILAGGPYEQYF
TGTGCCAGCAGTTTGATCTTGGCGGGCGGACCCTACGAGCAGTACTTC
>NA|TRBJ2-7|TRBV5-1|TRBD2
CASSFGGSIYEQYF
TGCGCCAGCAGCTTCGGCGGGAGCATCTACGAGCAGTACTTC
>NA|TRBJ2-7|TRBV30|NA
CAWSVPVNPPRF
TGTGCCTGGAGTGTTCCCGTAAACCCACCCCGGTTC
>NA|TRBJ2-1|TRBV11-2|TRBD2
CASSPRLAGASYNEQFF
TGTGCCAGCAGCCCGCGACTAGCGGGGGCCTCCTACAATGAGCAGTTCTTC
>once|TRBJ2-7|TRBV24-1|NA
CATEQFPLGEQYF
TGTGCCACCGAGCAGTTTCCACTCGGCGAGCAGTACTTC
>NA|TRBJ2-7|TRBV5-4|NA
CASSLGHKTHEQYF
TGTGCCAGCAGCTTGGGACACAAAACCCACGAGCAGTACTTC
>few|TRBJ2-7|TRBV5-6|TRBD2
CASSPEAGAYEQYF
TGTGCCAGCAGCCCGGAGGCGGGAGCCTACGAGCAGTACTTC
>once|TRBJ1-5|TRBV6-5|NA
CASSLMSSNQPQHF
TGTGCCAGCAGTCTAATGAGTAGCAATCAGCCCCAGCATTTT